Each of the 17 T cell receptor beta chains below was sequenced from the same sample in a study of blood T cell repertoires in COVID-19. Sequencing was performed with immunoSEQ multiplex PCR; in TCRdb, only in-frame clones are kept and a portion is missing. This sample has some 220,000 clones, with over 70% found just once. The source material was peripheral blood. Receptor source: a woman in her 70s with acute or convalescent COVID-19.

This clone is a singleton in its sample. This sequence joins TRBV2 and TRBJ2-2; 11 bases line up with TRBD2. CDR3 size: 17 residues. Germline V lookup: CDR1 SNHLY, CDR2 FYNNEI. Trimming at V came to 0 bases and at J to 7 bases, leaving 7 bases not matched to a gene. CDR3 nucleotide sequence: TGTGCCAGCAGTGAAGCCTTACTAGCGGGGGACGGCGGGGAGCTGTTTTTT. Protein: CASSEALLAGDGGELFF.

The chain has TRBV6-5 and TRBJ2-6; unclear D gene. Deletions cut 4 bases from V and 4 bases from J, with 8 bases between. CDR3 size: 14 residues. Germline V CDR1 and CDR2: MNHEY, SVGAGI. In nucleotides, the CDR3 is TGTGCCAGCAGTTTTCTTTCGGGGGCCAACGTCCTGACTTTC. Translation: CASSFLSGANVLTF.

This rearrangement joins TRBV7-2 to TRBJ2-3; tentatively, D is TRBD2 (5 bases). Trimming took off 0 bases at V and 6 bases at J, with 16 bases between the two ends. From germline, CDR1 is SGHTA and CDR2 FQGNSA. The length of the CDR3 is 16 residues. CDR3 nucleotide sequence: TGTGCCAGCAGCTTAGCCCTCGCCGGGTCGGGGGATACGCAGTATTTT. Translating it yields CASSLALAGSGDTQYF.

This chain connects TRBV5-6 to TRBJ1-2; D perhaps matches TRBD1 (6 bases). Trimming shortened V by 1 base and J by 4 bases, and 17 bases separated the two germline ends. The CDR3 contains 16 residues. Germline V gene data show CDR1 as SGHDT and CDR2 as YYEEEE. CDR3 sequence: CASSLLGQGSAYGYTF. DNA of the CDR3: TGTGCCAGCAGCTTGCTTGGGCAGGGGAGTGCCTATGGCTACACCTTC.

The DNA for the CDR3 is TGTGCCAGCAGCCCCCGGGACACCGGGGAGCTGTTTTTT. Protein: CASSPRDTGELFF. The chain employs TRBV7-3 and TRBJ2-2; D not resolved. CDR1 and CDR2 (germline): SGHTA, FQGTGA. The V end was cut by 5 bases, the J end by 3 bases, with 7 bases between. The CDR3 totals 13 residues.

The V and J genes are TRBV7-9 and TRBJ2-3, with TRBD2 as a possible D gene (5 bases). Germline CDR1 is SEHNR and CDR2 is FQNEAQ (reference sequence). V was trimmed by 0 bases and J by 0 bases, leaving 10 bases between them. The length of the CDR3 is 16 residues. The CDR3 DNA is TGTGCCAGCAGCTTAGCGGGCAGGACTAGCACAGATACGCAGTATTTT. Encoded protein: CASSLAGRTSTDTQYF.

The chain recombines TRBV6-1 with TRBJ1-1, with 8 nucleotides matching TRBD1. Per germline, CDR1 MNHNS and CDR2 SASEGT. The CDR3 totals 16 residues. J lost 3 bases, V lost 0 bases, and 6 bases had no gene match. CDR3 sequence (DNA): TGTGCCAGCAGTGAAGCTCTCGGACAGGGAGACACTGAAGCTTTCTTT. Translated, it gives CASSEALGQGDTEAFF.

The chain couples TRBV4-1 to TRBJ2-7, with D tentatively TRBD1 (5 bases). The germline V and J ends were trimmed by 4 bases and 0 bases, with 10 bases remaining between them. CDR1 and CDR2 from the germline V gene are MGHRA and YSYEKL. This CDR3 has 14 residues. The CDR3 is CASSLQGSSYEQYF. The CDR3 bases are TGCGCCAGCAGCCTTCAGGGATCCTCCTACGAGCAGTACTTC.

The gene calls are TRBV19 and TRBJ1-4; D ambiguous. Germline CDR1 LNHDA, CDR2 SQIVND (reference sequence). V shed 4 bases and J shed 4 bases, with 16 bases lying between them. The CDR3 runs 16 residues. The CDR3 bases are TGTGCCAGTAGTACGCCCTTGGCAGGTCGTAATGAAAAACTGTTTTTT. It translates to CASSTPLAGRNEKLFF.

V and J are TRBV18 and TRBJ2-1; 11 bases agree with TRBD2. Germline values: CDR1 KGHSH, CDR2 LQKENI. The CDR3 has 16 residues. Unmatched junction bases numbered 1, after V lost 0 bases and J lost 3 bases. The CDR3: CASSPPGLAVYNEQFF. The CDR3 DNA is TGTGCCAGCTCACCACCGGGACTAGCGGTCTACAATGAGCAGTTCTTC.

The chain combines TRBV24-1 with TRBJ1-3; D remains ambiguous. Germline-derived CDR1 and CDR2 are KGHDR and SFDVKD. This CDR3 comprises 10 residues. The V gene lost 9 bases and the J gene lost 4 bases, with 3 bases spanning the gap. The CDR3 region is CATQGNTIYF. DNA for the CDR3: TGTGCCACCCAGGGAAACACCATATATTTT.

This clone appeared a single time. This rearrangement joins TRBV30 to TRBJ2-5; 7 bases fit TRBD2. Germline V gene lookup returns CDR1 GTSNPN and CDR2 SVGIG (reference sequence). The CDR3 loop spans 12 amino acids. The ends lost 5 bases at V and 8 bases at J; junction bases unmatched: 8. The CDR3 reads CAWGASGTTQYF. As DNA, the CDR3 is TGTGCCTGGGGGGCTAGCGGCACCACCCAGTACTTC.

V usage is TRBV28 and J usage is TRBJ2-3; no definite D call. Deletions cut 3 bases from V and 3 bases from J, with 4 bases between. The CDR3 consists of 12 residues. Germline V lookup: CDR1 MDHEN, CDR2 SYDVKM. The CDR3 bases are TGTGCCAGCAGTTTGTCAACAGATACGCAGTATTTT. It codes for CASSLSTDTQYF.

The J gene is TRBJ2-1, the V gene TRBV7-2; D perhaps matches TRBD2 (5 bases). CDR1 is SGHTA, CDR2 FQGNSA, per germline. The CDR3 is 15 residues long. The V end was cut by 2 bases, the J end by 7 bases, with 15 bases between. CDR3 protein: CASSLFAGLPNEQFF. The CDR3 nucleotides read TGTGCCAGCAGCTTATTCGCGGGCCTCCCGAATGAGCAGTTCTTC.

The V and J genes are TRBV25-1 and TRBJ2-7; D remains unclear. V dropped 5 bases and J dropped 0 bases, with 11 bases sitting between them. This CDR3 comprises 14 residues. CDR1 is MGHDK, CDR2 SYGVNS, per germline. The CDR3 spells CASSNTGSSYEQYF. The CDR3 DNA sequence: TGTGCCAGCAGTAATACCGGGTCCTCCTACGAGCAGTACTTC.

This clone occurred once. The chain joins TRBV29-1 to TRBJ2-2; TRBD2 might be the D (6 bases). Germline loops: CDR1 SQVTM, CDR2 ANQGSEA. The V gene lost 6 bases and the J gene lost 5 bases, with 16 bases spanning the gap. CDR3 length equals 14 residues. For the CDR3, the DNA is TGCAGCGTCACCGGGACTTTTCGAACCGGGGAGCTGTTTTTT. It is translated as CSVTGTFRTGELFF.

This sequence joins TRBV3-1 (or the pseudogene TRBV3-2) and TRBJ2-5; TRBD1 aligns across 7 bases. Losses at the gene ends were 5 bases for V and 1 base for J; bases not matched to a gene: 4. The CDR3 covers 14 residues. The V gene's germline CDR1 is LGHDT and CDR2 YNNKEL (reference sequence). CDR3 region: CASSSWDSQETQYF. The CDR3 DNA reads TGTGCCAGCAGCTCCTGGGACAGCCAAGAGACCCAGTACTTC.